Each of the 9 T cell receptor beta chains below was sequenced from the same sample in a study of cytomegalovirus exposure and HLA in healthy donors (dated by TCRdb to between 2016 and 2019). The library was obtained by the immunoSEQ multiplex PCR assay. The multiplex PCR relied on a mix of 60 forward primers for TCR Vbeta segments and 13 reverse primers for TCR Jbeta segments. The clones in this table, taken by TCRdb from immuneACCESS, are in-frame only. Not every clone is retained; where verified, under half of the shortfall comes from an unresolved V gene, and the cause of the rest is unknown. This sample gives approximately 70,000 clones in total; around 72% of them show up just once. The top ten clonotypes cover roughly an eighth of the sample. The sample taken for sequencing was PBMCs. The receptors derive from a woman aged 35 to 49 in good health and CMV-seropositive.

V is TRBV19 and J is TRBJ1-3; no clear D. Germline loops: CDR1 LNHDA, CDR2 SQIVND (reference sequence). The CDR3 totals 12 residues. CDR3 nucleotides: TGTGCTGCCCGTAGCTCTGGAAACACCATATATTTT. It translates to CAARSSGNTIYF.

The gene calls are TRBV6-5 and TRBJ2-5; TRBD2 might be the D (5 bases). The CDR3 has 12 residues. Between the trimmed V and J ends, which lost 6 bases and 7 bases, there was a span of 12 bases. Germline values: CDR1 MNHEY, CDR2 SVGAGI. The DNA for the CDR3 is TGTGCCAGCAGCGCCGGTGAGGGGACCCAGTACTTC. Amino acid sequence: CASSAGEGTQYF.

The chain is built from TRBV30 and TRBJ1-6; no firm D call. CDR1 GTSNPN and CDR2 SVGIG come from the germline V gene (reference sequence). Trimming took off 0 bases at V and 10 bases at J, with 16 bases between the two ends. The CDR3 is 15 residues long. For the CDR3, the DNA is TGTGCCTGGAGTGTACCTCGGGAGGCAAAATCACCCCTCCACTTT. Its protein product is CAWSVPREAKSPLHF.

The J gene is TRBJ1-1, the V gene TRBV30; 7 bases align to TRBD1. The CDR3 contains 13 residues. Looked up from germline, CDR1 is GTSNPN and CDR2 is SVGIG (reference sequence). J gave up 3 bases and V 2 bases, and 3 bases lay outside the gene matches. The CDR3 DNA sequence: TGTGCCTGGAGTCGGGACAGTCACACTGAAGCTTTCTTT. It codes for CAWSRDSHTEAFF.

V usage is TRBV7-2 and J usage is TRBJ1-6, with D uncertain. V gave up 1 base and J gave up 9 bases, with 16 bases separating them. Germline CDR1 reads SGHTA; CDR2 reads FQGNSA. The CDR3 loop spans 16 amino acids. Here the CDR3 DNA reads TGTGCCAGCAGCTTAGAGCGGGCGCGCCTGGGTTCACCCCTCCACTTT. This translates into CASSLERARLGSPLHF.

This clone was counted only a few times. The chain links TRBV6-5 to TRBJ1-3; no clear D gene. This CDR3 has 13 amino acids. Germline V gene lookup returns CDR1 MNHEY and CDR2 SVGAGI. V was clipped by 0 bases and J by 7 bases, with 7 bases between them. The CDR3 reads CASSYSLGNTIYF. In DNA, the CDR3 is TGTGCCAGCAGTTACTCGCTCGGGAACACCATATATTTT.

The chain has TRBV7-8 and TRBJ1-2; 10 nucleotides agree with TRBD1. The trim removed 1 base at V and 2 bases at J, leaving 1 base unmatched. Germline V gene lookup returns CDR1 SGHVS and CDR2 FQNEAQ. The CDR3 runs to 15 residues. The CDR3 nucleotides read TGTGCCAGCAGCTTAGGGGGACAGGGGAACTATGGCTACACCTTC. Its protein product is CASSLGGQGNYGYTF.

The rearrangement links TRBV19 to TRBJ2-3, with D perhaps TRBD2 (6 bases). There are 15 residues in the CDR3. Germline V gene sequence: CDR1 LNHDA, CDR2 SQIVND (reference sequence). Between the trimmed V and J ends, which lost 5 bases and 2 bases, there was a span of 14 bases. CDR3 sequence (DNA): TGTGCCAGTAGTGTGTCGGGAGATCTCACAGATACGCAGTATTTT. Protein: CASSVSGDLTDTQYF.

The chain combines TRBV29-1 with TRBJ2-7; 7 nucleotides agree with TRBD1. Germline V lookup: CDR1 SQVTM, CDR2 ANQGSEA. The length of the CDR3 is 13 residues. With 7 bases clipped from V and 3 bases from J, the junction kept 9 bases outside the gene matches. The CDR3 DNA reads TGCAGCGGCGTAAAAGGGGGCGGCTACGAGCAGTACTTC. Protein product: CSGVKGGGYEQYF.